The entry that follows covers one T cell receptor beta chain sequence. Trimming took off 6 bases at V and 9 bases at J, with 24 bases between the two ends. The CDR3 runs to 16 residues. Germline CDR1 and CDR2: KGHSH and LQKENI. Construction of TCR beta libraries relied on iRepertoire HTBI primers and on Arm-PCR targeting CDR3 regions. TCRdb ran MiXCR on the multiplex PCR reads and lists one entry per CDR3 protein. This sample has 410,000 or so distinct CDR3 sequences, with approximately 15% found just once. The data derive from a study of regulatory T cells in long-lasting Graves disease. Time point specified: newly diagnosed GD, antithyroid drugs for less than 3 months. Construction of the TCR library relied on RNA isolated from PBMCs. These data also formed part of another study, on T cells in Graves' hyperthyroidism and ophthalmopathy.

The TCR comes from a woman in her twenties or thirties with Graves disease. This specimen was peripheral blood mononuclear cells (PBMCs), taken at new diagnosis, from a patient treated with antithyroid drugs. The chain links TRBV18 to TRBJ2-1; tentative D call: TRBD2 (6 bases). CDR3 coding DNA: TGTGCCAGCTCCCTCCACGGGAGAATTTCGTACTCTGAGCAGTTCTTC. This encodes CASSLHGRISYSEQFF.